This T cell receptor beta chain derives from a study of T cells in Graves' hyperthyroidism and ophthalmopathy. CDR1 is MNHEY and CDR2 is SVGAGI in the germline V gene. The CDR3 has 15 residues. J gave up 6 bases and V 3 bases, and 7 bases lay outside the gene matches. TCR beta CDR3 sequences were amplified from RNA transcripts. During a first-round RT-PCR of the TCR CDR3, the HTBI primer set was used. One entry per CDR3 protein results from TCRdb running MiXCR on the multiplex PCR reads. The table includes just under 750,000 distinct CDR3 sequences, about a third detected once. Newly diagnosed patients aged 18 to 65 had hyperthyroidism of under 2 months' duration. Lactation, pregnancy, other autoimmune disease or uncontrolled infection led to exclusion of patients. Fresh 10 ml peripheral blood yielded PBMCs.

The chain combines TRBV6-5 with TRBJ2-2; TRBD1 matches at 7 bases. This TCR derives from a woman between 35 and 50 years old with Graves' hyperthyroidism. Sequenced: blood. CDR3 loop: CASSYRTGAAGELFF. In DNA, the CDR3 is TGTGCCAGCAGTTATCGGACAGGAGCTGCCGGGGAGCTGTTTTTT.